The rows below give T cell receptor beta chains drawn from one sample of a study of T cells in Graves' hyperthyroidism and ophthalmopathy. TCRdb re-called the multiplex PCR reads through MiXCR, storing one row per CDR3 protein. The table lists a few hundred thousand distinct CDR3 sequences, approximately 17% of them singletons. The sequencing input was blood. Every receptor here comes from a woman aged 18 to 35 with Graves' ophthalmopathy. Both conserved end residues are part of each CDR3. D genes are given only for firm matches. Clone size is not always given. Where it is, it says once, few, many or a class for expanded clones.

j_call	v_call	d_call	clone_size	cdr3_nt	cdr3_aa
TRBJ2-5	TRBV7-9	TRBD1	few	TGTGCCAGCAGCTCGGGGGACAGGGACCAAGAGACCCAGTGCTTC	CASSSGDRDQETQCF
TRBJ2-1	TRBV29-1	TRBD2	few	TGCAGCGTTGAAGATCCGCGGGAGGGCCGGTTCGAGCAGTTCTTC	CSVEDPREGRFEQFF
TRBJ2-5	TRBV6-1	NA	NA	TGTGCCAGCAGTGAAACTGGGAAGCGGCCCGTCTACTTC	CASSETGKRPVYF
TRBJ2-1	TRBV5-1	NA	few	TGCGCCAGCAGCTTGGACTCAGACTCCTACAATGATCAGTTCTTC	CASSLDSDSYNDQFF
TRBJ2-7	TRBV6-1	TRBD1	many	TGTGCCAGCAGTCCGGGGACAGGAAGGTTCTACGAGCAGTACTTC	CASSPGTGRFYEQYF
TRBJ1-1	TRBV2	NA	many	TGTGCCAGCAATCGCTACATTGAAGCTTTCTTT	CASNRYIEAFF
TRBJ1-2	TRBV3-1	TRBD1	many	TGTGCCAGCAGCCCACAGGCTACAGGGGGCTATGGCTACACCTTC	CASSPQATGGYGYTF
TRBJ2-7	TRBV20-1	NA	many	TGCAGTGCTGAGGACTGGAAAACCTACGAGCAGTACTTC	CSAEDWKTYEQYF
TRBJ2-3	TRBV4-2	NA	few	TGTGCCAGCAGCCCGCGAATACTAGTGAGCACAGATACGCAGTATTTT	CASSPRILVSTDTQYF
TRBJ2-1	TRBV7-9	NA	many	TGTGCCAGCAGCTTAGCGCCAGCCTACCATGAGCAGTTCTTC	CASSLAPAYHEQFF
TRBJ2-7	TRBV6-2/TRBV6-3	NA	many	TGTGCCAGCACCCCGGGGGCGATCACCTACGAGCAGTACTTC	CASTPGAITYEQYF
TRBJ1-2	TRBV30	NA	few	TGTGCCTGGAGTGCGTTGCTGCGGGGCACTAACTATGGCTACACCTTC	CAWSALLRGTNYGYTF
TRBJ2-2	TRBV11-1	TRBD1	NA	TGTGCCAGCAGCTTACAAGCCGGGACAGGCACCGGGGAGCTGTTTTTT	CASSLQAGTGTGELFF
TRBJ1-1	TRBV10-1	NA	few	TGCGCCAGCAGTGAGACCCCAGGAGACACTGAAGCTTTCTTT	CASSETPGDTEAFF
TRBJ2-3	TRBV20-1	NA	many	TGCAGTGCTAGTTCCACCATAGTCTCTAGCACAGATACGCAGTATTTT	CSASSTIVSSTDTQYF
TRBJ2-3	TRBV11-2	TRBD1	many	TGTGCCAGCAGCTCCAACCCCGGACAGGGGGCGTTAGATACGCAGTATTTT	CASSSNPGQGALDTQYF
TRBJ2-1	TRBV2	TRBD1	NA	TGTGCCAGCAGTGATGGGGACAGGGGTGATTGGGAGCAGTTCTTC	CASSDGDRGDWEQFF
TRBJ2-7	TRBV7-2	TRBD2	many	TGTGCCAGCAGCTTAGCGTCGAATAGCGGGAGTTCTACCTACGAGCAGTACTTC	CASSLASNSGSSTYEQYF
TRBJ2-1	TRBV30	TRBD2	many	TGTGCCTGGTCCGAGACACCGGGGGGGGATGAGCAGTTCTTC	CAWSETPGGDEQFF
TRBJ1-2	TRBV11-2	TRBD1	many	TGTGCCAGCAGCTTAGAACAGGGGGTAGGCTACACCTTC	CASSLEQGVGYTF
TRBJ2-3	TRBV12-3/TRBV12-4	NA	many	TGTGCCAGCAGTCCGGCCCGGAGTGGGATCCTCAATGGTCGGACAGATACGCAGTATTTT	CASSPARSGILNGRTDTQYF
TRBJ2-1	TRBV11-2	NA	many	TGTGCCAGCAGGCCTCTTTATCCCTCCTACAATGAGCAGTTCTTC	CASRPLYPSYNEQFF
TRBJ2-1	TRBV28	TRBD2	many	TGTGCCAGCAGTTCCCCCCGACTAGCGGGATCCTACAATGAGCAGTTCTTC	CASSSPRLAGSYNEQFF
TRBJ2-2	TRBV4-2	NA	many	TGTGCCAGCAGCCAGGACTCCGTCGGGGCCGGGGAGCTGTTTTTT	CASSQDSVGAGELFF
TRBJ2-7	TRBV6-5	NA	many	TGTGCCAGCAGTTACTCGGGTAACGGGGGCGAGCAGTACTTC	CASSYSGNGGEQYF
TRBJ2-7	TRBV2	NA	few	TGTGCCAGCAGTGAACAGAACGCCTACGAGCAGTACTTC	CASSEQNAYEQYF
TRBJ1-5	TRBV28	NA	NA	TGTGCCAGCAGTCTGTCGGGGGGCCGTCTCAATCAGCCCCAGCATTTT	CASSLSGGRLNQPQHF
TRBJ2-7	TRBV11-2	NA	many	TGTGCCAGCAGCTTTAAAACCCTCCAAGGGCAGTACTTC	CASSFKTLQGQYF
TRBJ2-7	TRBV4-1	TRBD2	NA	TGCGCCAGCAGCCCCGGCCCGCTAGCGGTGAGCTCCTACGAGCAGTACTTC	CASSPGPLAVSSYEQYF
TRBJ2-7	TRBV28	NA	many	TGTGCCAGCAGGGGGAGGACCCCGAGCTCCTACGAGCAGTACTTC	CASRGRTPSSYEQYF